The next 23 T cell receptor beta chains were all read from a single sample in a study of shared clonotypes between healthy human individuals. Using immunoSEQ multiplex PCR, the repertoire was profiled, and TCRdb retains in-frame clones only, with some absent. The sample lists around 940,000 clones; over 75% were seen once. Sequenced: memory CD4+ T cells sorted from blood. Subset here: CD45RA-negative fraction. The receptors were sampled from a man aged 18 to 29 in good health.

This rearrangement joins TRBV7-9 to TRBJ1-1; D gene ambiguous. The length of the CDR3 is 14 residues. The germline V and J ends were trimmed by 5 bases and 8 bases, with 18 bases remaining between them. The germline V gene has CDR1 SEHNR and CDR2 FQNEAQ (reference sequence). CDR3 region: CASSPEGLRIEAFF. The CDR3 DNA follows: TGTGCCAGCAGCCCGGAGGGTTTAAGGATCGAAGCTTTCTTT. Combining the CDR3 with reference TRBV7-9 and TRBJ1-1 gives the whole variable domain DTGVSQNPRHKITKRGQNVTFRCDPISEHNRLYWYRQTLGQGPEFLTYFQNEAQLEKSRLLSDRFSAERPKGSFSTLEIQRTEQGDSAMYLCASSPEGLRIEAFFGQGTRLTVV.

This chain links TRBV11-2 with TRBJ2-3, with D maybe TRBD2 (6 bases). The CDR3 extends over 12 amino acids. The V and J ends lost 8 bases and 2 bases respectively, with 8 bases between them. Per germline, CDR1 SGHAT and CDR2 FQNNGV. This chain's CDR3 is CASGGDTDTQYF. CDR3 sequence (DNA): TGTGCCAGCGGCGGGGACACAGATACGCAGTATTTT. Combining the CDR3 with reference TRBV11-2 and TRBJ2-3 gives the whole variable domain EAGVAQSPRYKIIEKRQSVAFWCNPISGHATLYWYQQILGQGPKLLIQFQNNGVVDDSQLPKDRFSAERLKGVDSTLKIQPAKLEDSAVYLCASGGDTDTQYFGPGTRLTVL.

The CDR3, as DNA: TGCGCCAGCAGCCTCCTCGGACTAGCGGAAGAGACCCAGTACTTC. It yields the protein CASSLLGLAEETQYF. V gene TRBV4-1 combines with J gene TRBJ2-5, with TRBD2 matching 10 bases. V trimming: 4 bases; J trimming: 3 bases; junction bases outside the gene matches: 5. CDR3 length: 15 residues. CDR1 and CDR2 (germline): MGHRA, YSYEKL.

The rearrangement uses TRBV15 and TRBJ2-7, with D tentatively TRBD1 (6 bases). Trimming took off 3 bases at V and 4 bases at J, with 10 bases between the two ends. The CDR3 spans 13 residues. Germline lookup yields CDR1 LNHNV and CDR2 YYDKDF (reference sequence). CDR3 in DNA: TGTGCCACCAGCAGTGGGGGCAATTACGAGCAGTACTTC. Translated: CATSSGGNYEQYF.

This clone was detected many times. The CDR3 protein is CAISEKVQGYNEQFF. CDR3 nucleotides: TGTGCCATCAGTGAGAAGGTTCAGGGGTACAATGAGCAGTTCTTC. The rearrangement uses TRBV10-3 and TRBJ2-1; TRBD1 is a possible D gene (6 bases). The CDR3 has 15 residues. Trimming pared 2 bases from V and 4 bases from J, leaving 12 bases between. Germline V lookup: CDR1 ENHRY, CDR2 SYGVKD.

The rearrangement uses TRBV5-1 and TRBJ2-7; D may correspond to TRBD1 or TRBD2 (5 bases each). V dropped 4 bases and J dropped 2 bases, with 22 bases sitting between them. The CDR3 consists of 17 residues. Germline loops: CDR1 SGHRS, CDR2 YFSETQ. The CDR3: CASSLRGLLSGPYEQYF. DNA of the CDR3: TGCGCCAGCAGCCTTAGGGGCCTTTTGAGCGGTCCCTACGAGCAGTACTTC.

The gene calls are TRBV18 and TRBJ1-5; D is unclear. Trimming removed 6 bases from V and 0 bases from J, with 21 bases in between. Germline-derived CDR1 and CDR2 are KGHSH and LQKENI. This CDR3 contains 18 residues. CDR3 residues: CASSREDPAGYSNQPQHF. The CDR3 DNA reads as TGTGCCAGCTCGAGGGAGGACCCGGCGGGTTATAGCAATCAGCCCCAGCATTTT.

The chain couples TRBV30 to TRBJ2-5; 7 nucleotides match TRBD2. V lost 3 bases and J lost 5; bases outside the gene matches: 9. Germline V gives CDR1 GTSNPN, CDR2 SVGIG (reference sequence). The CDR3 is 14 residues long. The DNA of the CDR3 is TGTGCCTGGAGCAGGACTAGTCTGGCGGAGACCCAGTACTTC. Residues: CAWSRTSLAETQYF.

The chain has TRBV7-2 and TRBJ2-5; 9 nucleotides align to TRBD1. The ends lost 8 bases at V and 5 bases at J; junction bases unmatched: 9. The CDR3 runs 14 residues. Per germline, CDR1 SGHTA and CDR2 FQGNSA. Here the CDR3 reads CASGPTGGPETQYF. For the CDR3, the DNA is TGTGCCAGCGGCCCCACAGGGGGCCCCGAGACCCAGTACTTC.

The chain carries TRBV5-1 and TRBJ2-3, with D perhaps assigned TRBD1 or TRBD2 (6 bases each). Trimming took off 7 bases at V and 5 bases at J, with 20 bases between the two ends. In germline, CDR1 is SGHRS, CDR2 YFSETQ. The length of the CDR3 is 15 residues. For the CDR3, the DNA is TGCGCCAGCGGTCAGACAGGAGGGCTCGAAGATACGCAGTATTTT. Translated: CASGQTGGLEDTQYF.

The chain links TRBV27 to TRBJ2-7; TRBD2 agrees at 8 bases. Per germline, CDR1 MNHEY and CDR2 SMNVEV (reference sequence). The CDR3 covers 14 residues. Trimming removed 6 bases from V and 2 bases from J; junction bases left unmatched: 6. The CDR3 DNA follows: TGTGCCAGCAGCAATAGCGGGAAGACCTACGAGCAGTACTTC. This sequence encodes CASSNSGKTYEQYF.

A remark on this clone: Other DNA sequences in this sample translate to the same CDR3. The rearrangement joins TRBV18 to TRBJ2-7, with TRBD1 matching 8 bases. CDR3 size: 13 residues. From germline, CDR1 is KGHSH and CDR2 LQKENI. The J segment lost 5 bases and the V segment lost 6 bases, leaving 6 bases of the junction unmatched. CDR3 residues: CASSPAGGDEQYF. CDR3 nucleotide sequence: TGTGCCAGCTCTCCAGCAGGGGGCGACGAGCAGTACTTC.

The V and J genes are TRBV5-1 and TRBJ1-5; D is ambiguous. This CDR3 is built from 13 residues. The V end was cut by 0 bases, the J end by 5 bases, with 6 bases between. Germline loops: CDR1 SGHRS, CDR2 YFSETQ. CDR3 nucleotides: TGCGCCAGCAGCTTGGACGGATATCAGCCCCAGCATTTT. Amino acid sequence: CASSLDGYQPQHF.

The chain employs TRBV10-1 and TRBJ2-7; no clear D. Trimming stripped 2 bases from V and 2 bases from J, with 4 bases between. Germline V gene sequence: CDR1 WNHNN, CDR2 SYGVQD (reference sequence). This CDR3 spans 12 amino acids. CDR3 in DNA: TGCGCCAGCAGTGAGGAGGCCTACGAGCAGTACTTC. Translating it yields CASSEEAYEQYF.

This clone was detected a few times. The chain carries TRBV6-7 and TRBJ1-2; a weak D match, TRBD1 (5 bases). TRBV6-7 is known as an ORF, though its function is uncertain. This CDR3 spans 15 amino acids. V lost 4 bases to trimming and J lost 3 bases, with 15 bases between them. CDR3 protein: CASSCQGWADYGYTF. Here the CDR3 DNA reads TGTGCCAGCAGTTGCCAGGGTTGGGCCGACTATGGCTACACCTTC.

V is TRBV6-1 and J is TRBJ2-6; D tentatively reads TRBD1 or TRBD2 (6 bases each). Per germline, CDR1 MNHNS and CDR2 SASEGT. Trimming took off 4 bases at V and 0 bases at J, with 10 bases between the two ends. The CDR3 covers 16 residues. The CDR3 sequence is CASSGRGPSGANVLTF. The CDR3 nucleotides read TGTGCCAGCAGTGGACGGGGGCCCTCTGGGGCCAACGTCCTGACTTTC.

The V and J genes are TRBV4-1 and TRBJ1-5; 8 positions agree with TRBD1. Germline V lookup: CDR1 MGHRA, CDR2 YSYEKL. With 0 bases clipped from V and 7 bases from J, the junction kept 5 bases outside the gene matches. CDR3 length: 15 residues. CDR3 sequence: CASSQEGTGRQPQHF. DNA for the CDR3: TGCGCCAGCAGCCAAGAAGGGACAGGTCGACAGCCCCAGCATTTT.

The chain links TRBV10-3 to TRBJ2-1; D may be TRBD2 (5 bases). CDR3 length equals 15 residues. Germline values: CDR1 ENHRY, CDR2 SYGVKD. Trimming took 0 bases from V and 4 from J, leaving 10 bases between them. The CDR3 DNA reads as TGTGCCATCAGTGAGTCGGGAGAGCCTTACAATGAGCAGTTCTTC. This gives the protein CAISESGEPYNEQFF.

This clone occurred once. This chain joins TRBV7-9 and TRBJ2-3; D is possibly TRBD2 (5 bases). CDR3 size: 16 residues. Germline V gene lookup returns CDR1 SEHNR and CDR2 FQNEAQ (reference sequence). The V and J ends lost 2 bases and 1 base respectively, with 13 bases between them. The CDR3 DNA reads TGTGCCAGCAGCTTAAGGCCCCAACTAGGCACAGATACGCAGTATTTT. Translating it yields CASSLRPQLGTDTQYF. Full variable domain (outside the CDR3, taken from reference TRBV7-9 and TRBJ2-3): DTGVSQNPRHKITKRGQNVTFRCDPISEHNRLYWYRQTLGQGPEFLTYFQNEAQLEKSRLLSDRFSAERPKGSFSTLEIQRTEQGDSAMYLCASSLRPQLGTDTQYFGPGTRLTVL.

About this clone: At one end, the junction sequence differs from germline, possibly due to a read error. This chain uses TRBV7-7 with TRBJ2-1; 7 bases agree with TRBD2. Germline lookup yields CDR1 SSHAT and CDR2 FNYEAQ (reference sequence). This CDR3 has 15 residues. CDR3 coding DNA: TGTGCTAGCAGCTTAGGGGCGGGAGTATATAATGAGCAGTTCTTC. It yields the protein CASSLGAGVYNEQFF.

This chain uses TRBV7-2 with TRBJ1-2; D gene ambiguous. Germline V gives CDR1 SGHTA, CDR2 FQGNSA. V lost 1 base, J lost 1 base, and 10 bases lay in between. This CDR3 comprises 15 residues. DNA of the CDR3: TGTGCCAGCAGCTTAGTGGATGGGATTAACTATGGCTACACCTTC. It translates to CASSLVDGINYGYTF.

The J gene is TRBJ2-7, the V gene TRBV2; D perhaps matches TRBD1 (6 bases). Trimming left V 4 bases short and J 6 bases short, with 13 bases between. This CDR3 is 13 amino acids long. Germline V gene lookup returns CDR1 SNHLY and CDR2 FYNNEI. CDR3 residues: CASSARGEGEQYF. As DNA, the CDR3 is TGTGCCAGCAGTGCCAGGGGAGAGGGCGAGCAGTACTTC.

This clone was recorded once. V gene TRBV14 combines with J gene TRBJ2-5; D is perhaps TRBD1 (5 bases). V was trimmed by 4 bases and J by 4 bases, leaving 13 bases between them. The CDR3 extends over 14 amino acids. Germline V gives CDR1 SGHDN, CDR2 FVKESK. CDR3 sequence reads: CASSRDSPPETQYF. CDR3 coding DNA: TGTGCCAGCAGCCGAGACAGCCCCCCAGAGACCCAGTACTTC.